The rows below give T cell receptor beta chains drawn from one sample of a study of T cells after posttransplantation cyclophosphamide. The table came from immunoSEQ multiplex PCR; TCRdb's copy has only in-frame clones and leaves some out. This sample has about 47,000 clones, with around 94% found just once. Sample: PBMCs. The receptors originated from a woman in her 30s in good health and a related stem cell transplant donor. CDR3s include the opening cysteine and the closing phenylalanine or tryptophan. Fields, in order: D gene, J gene, V gene, clone size, CDR3 DNA, CDR3 protein. D genes are given only for firm matches. Size is stated for part of the rows, as once, few or many counts, or as a class when the clone is expanded.

d_call: .
j_call: TRBJ1-6
v_call: TRBV5-5
clone_size: .
cdr3_nt: TGTGCCAGCAGCTTGGCTCCGGACAGCAATAATTCACCCCTCCACTTT
cdr3_aa: CASSLAPDSNNSPLHF

d_call: TRBD1
j_call: TRBJ2-5
v_call: TRBV7-9
clone_size: .
cdr3_nt: TGTGCCAGCAGCCCCCGTCCCCGGGGACAGGGATTTGCGGAGACCCAGTACTTC
cdr3_aa: CASSPRPRGQGFAETQYF

d_call: .
j_call: TRBJ1-2
v_call: TRBV28
clone_size: .
cdr3_nt: TGTGCCAGCAGTCCGCCCGGGAGAGCGAACTATGGCTACACCTTC
cdr3_aa: CASSPPGRANYGYTF

d_call: TRBD1
j_call: TRBJ2-1
v_call: TRBV5-6
clone_size: .
cdr3_nt: TGTGCCAGCAGCTTGGGACAGGGGGCCTACAATGAGCAGTTCTTC
cdr3_aa: CASSLGQGAYNEQFF

d_call: TRBD1
j_call: TRBJ1-4
v_call: TRBV6-5
clone_size: .
cdr3_nt: TGTGCCAGCAGGACAGGGGTGGGGAATGAAAAACTGTTTTTT
cdr3_aa: CASRTGVGNEKLFF

d_call: TRBD1
j_call: TRBJ2-1
v_call: TRBV7-2
clone_size: once
cdr3_nt: TGTGCCAGCAGCCTGGGACAGTACAATGAGCAGTTCTTC
cdr3_aa: CASSLGQYNEQFF

d_call: .
j_call: TRBJ1-2
v_call: TRBV19
clone_size: .
cdr3_nt: TGTGCCAGTAGTTCTGGGCAGTATGGCTACACCTTC
cdr3_aa: CASSSGQYGYTF

d_call: .
j_call: TRBJ2-7
v_call: TRBV30
clone_size: .
cdr3_nt: TGTGCCTGGAGTGGGGGGGACGAGCAGTACTTC
cdr3_aa: CAWSGGDEQYF

d_call: .
j_call: TRBJ2-1
v_call: TRBV7-9
clone_size: .
cdr3_nt: TGTGCCAGCAGCCCCCGGGCAGGGTTTAATGAGCAGTTCTTC
cdr3_aa: CASSPRAGFNEQFF

d_call: TRBD1
j_call: TRBJ2-3
v_call: TRBV5-4
clone_size: once
cdr3_nt: TGTGCCAGCAGCTTGGGACAGGGGGCGCGTGATACGCAGTATTTT
cdr3_aa: CASSLGQGARDTQYF

d_call: .
j_call: TRBJ1-5
v_call: TRBV6-5
clone_size: once
cdr3_nt: TGTGCCAGCAGCACAAATAGCAATCAGCCCCAGCATTTT
cdr3_aa: CASSTNSNQPQHF

d_call: TRBD1
j_call: TRBJ2-7
v_call: TRBV6-1
clone_size: .
cdr3_nt: TGTGCCAGCAGGGCCGGGACAGGGACCTACGAGCAGTACTTC
cdr3_aa: CASRAGTGTYEQYF

d_call: TRBD1
j_call: TRBJ1-2
v_call: TRBV6-1
clone_size: .
cdr3_nt: TGTGCCAGCAGTGAAAGTACAGGGGCTGTGGGCTACACCTTC
cdr3_aa: CASSESTGAVGYTF

d_call: .
j_call: TRBJ1-1
v_call: TRBV2
clone_size: .
cdr3_nt: TGTGCCAGCAGTGACGGGGTTGGAGCTTTCTTT
cdr3_aa: CASSDGVGAFF

d_call: .
j_call: TRBJ1-2
v_call: TRBV6-6
clone_size: .
cdr3_nt: TGTGCCAGCAGTTACGAGAAAAACTATGGCTACACCTTC
cdr3_aa: CASSYEKNYGYTF

d_call: .
j_call: TRBJ2-1
v_call: TRBV4-2
clone_size: once
cdr3_nt: TGTGCCAGCAGCCAAGGACAGCTCTCCTACAATGAGCAGTTCTTC
cdr3_aa: CASSQGQLSYNEQFF

d_call: TRBD2
j_call: TRBJ2-3
v_call: TRBV10-3
clone_size: .
cdr3_nt: TGTGCCATAGGGGAGCTAGCGGGGGACACAGATACGCAGTATTTT
cdr3_aa: CAIGELAGDTDTQYF

d_call: .
j_call: TRBJ1-2
v_call: TRBV6-1
clone_size: .
cdr3_nt: TGTGCCAGCAGTGAAGAGGGGTCTGGCTACACCTTC
cdr3_aa: CASSEEGSGYTF

d_call: .
j_call: TRBJ1-1
v_call: TRBV6-6
clone_size: .
cdr3_nt: TGTGCCAGCAGTTACTCTCCGGACAGAAACACTGAAGCTTTCTTT
cdr3_aa: CASSYSPDRNTEAFF

d_call: TRBD2
j_call: TRBJ2-7
v_call: TRBV7-2
clone_size: .
cdr3_nt: TGTGCCAGCAGCGTTAGCGGGGGGGCCTCCTACGAGCAGTACTTC
cdr3_aa: CASSVSGGASYEQYF

d_call: TRBD1
j_call: TRBJ1-2
v_call: TRBV6-4
clone_size: .
cdr3_nt: TGTGCCAGCTCACAGGGGGCCTATGGCTACACCTTC
cdr3_aa: CASSQGAYGYTF

d_call: .
j_call: TRBJ1-2
v_call: TRBV27
clone_size: .
cdr3_nt: TGTGCCAGCCGAATCCGTGCTGGGGGGGGCTACACCTTC
cdr3_aa: CASRIRAGGGYTF

d_call: .
j_call: TRBJ1-5
v_call: TRBV7-8
clone_size: .
cdr3_nt: TGTGCCAGCAGGTGGGCAGAAAATCAGCCCCAGCATTTT
cdr3_aa: CASRWAENQPQHF

d_call: TRBD1
j_call: TRBJ2-7
v_call: TRBV5-6
clone_size: .
cdr3_nt: TGTGCCAGCAGACCCGGACAGGGGGCAACGTACGAGCAGTACTTC
cdr3_aa: CASRPGQGATYEQYF

d_call: .
j_call: TRBJ2-5
v_call: TRBV10-3
clone_size: .
cdr3_nt: TGTGCCATCAGCCCGAGTGATGAGACCCAGTACTTC
cdr3_aa: CAISPSDETQYF

d_call: TRBD1
j_call: TRBJ1-2
v_call: TRBV19
clone_size: .
cdr3_nt: TGTGCCAGTAGGGACAGGGGGCGCAGCTATGGCTACACCTTC
cdr3_aa: CASRDRGRSYGYTF

d_call: .
j_call: TRBJ2-5
v_call: TRBV11-2
clone_size: .
cdr3_nt: TGTGCCAGCAGCTTAGTCCCGGGGGAGCAAGAGACCCGGTACTTC
cdr3_aa: CASSLVPGEQETRYF

d_call: .
j_call: TRBJ1-3
v_call: TRBV6-4
clone_size: .
cdr3_nt: TGTGCCAGCAGTCCCGGAGGGAGCCTTAGAAACACCATATATTTT
cdr3_aa: CASSPGGSLRNTIYF

d_call: .
j_call: TRBJ2-6
v_call: TRBV10-3
clone_size: once
cdr3_nt: TGTGCCATCGACTCGGGGGACGCTCCCTCTGGGGCCAACGTCCTGACTTTC
cdr3_aa: CAIDSGDAPSGANVLTF

d_call: TRBD1
j_call: TRBJ2-7
v_call: TRBV5-1
clone_size: .
cdr3_nt: TGCGCCAGCAGCTTCGGGACAGGGGCATCGACCTCCTACGAGCAGTACTTC
cdr3_aa: CASSFGTGASTSYEQYF

d_call: TRBD2
j_call: TRBJ2-1
v_call: TRBV6-5
clone_size: .
cdr3_nt: TGTGCCAGCAGCCCGGGACTAGCTAGCAATGAGCAGTTCTTC
cdr3_aa: CASSPGLASNEQFF

d_call: TRBD1
j_call: TRBJ1-1
v_call: TRBV4-2
clone_size: .
cdr3_nt: TGTGCCAGCAGCCCGATCAACATCCGACAGGGGGAAGCTTTCTTT
cdr3_aa: CASSPINIRQGEAFF

d_call: .
j_call: TRBJ2-2
v_call: TRBV5-6
clone_size: .
cdr3_nt: TGTGCCAGCAGCTTACCGGGGGCCGGGGAGCTGTTTTTT
cdr3_aa: CASSLPGAGELFF

d_call: .
j_call: TRBJ1-2
v_call: TRBV5-6
clone_size: .
cdr3_nt: TGTGCCAGCAGCCCTCCGGGAGTAAACTATGGCTACACCTTC
cdr3_aa: CASSPPGVNYGYTF

d_call: TRBD2
j_call: TRBJ2-2
v_call: TRBV19
clone_size: once
cdr3_nt: TGTGCCAGTAGCCCCTTAGTAGGGCGGGGGGACGGGGAGCTGTTTTTT
cdr3_aa: CASSPLVGRGDGELFF

d_call: TRBD1
j_call: TRBJ1-1
v_call: TRBV19
clone_size: .
cdr3_nt: TGTGCCAGTAGTATGTCTCCAGGGGGCACTGAAGCTTTCTTT
cdr3_aa: CASSMSPGGTEAFF